The T cell receptor beta chain under discussion was sequenced for a study of neurological immune-mediated disorders. General observations from the study: Levels of TCR clonal expansion peaked in HTLV-1-associated myelopathy and reached their lowest in multiple sclerosis, under those of healthy controls.

Synthesis of cDNA was carried out by template-switch 5'RACE. The reaction used 10-nucleotide random UMIs. Using its own MiXCR run on the 5' RACE reads, TCRdb lists one record per CDR3 protein. The sample includes tens of thousands of distinct CDR3 sequences, more than 6.5% of them seen just once. The length of the CDR3 is 15 residues. Trimming took off 3 bases at V and 0 bases at J, with 8 bases between the two ends. The germline V gene has CDR1 LNHDA and CDR2 SQIVND (reference sequence). With regard to this clonotype: The antigen remains undetermined.

This TCR came from a woman aged 35 to 49 in good health. The rearrangement joins TRBV19 to TRBJ2-2; D gene uncertain. Sequencing was carried out using PBMCs. The CDR3 DNA reads TGTGCCAGTAGTATTAACTATCCGAACACCGGGGAGCTGTTTTTT. Translated: CASSINYPNTGELFF.